This entry concerns a single TCR beta chain. The clone's antigen remains unknown. There are no base qualities to consult, and no much larger clone falls within one base. Genomic DNA was isolated from the sorted cells so that the TCRbeta CDR3 region could be sequenced. TCRbeta CDR3 regions were sequenced using the immunoSEQ Assay. This is the immuneACCESS table as TCRdb keeps it, with only in-frame sequences that have V and J called. A part of the clones is gone; compared with another copy, unresolved V genes explain less than half, and the rest is unexplained. This sample comprises approximately 68,000 clones, approximately 86% of them detected only once. Of the sample, 0.6% to 0.8% is held by the ten largest clones. This specimen belongs to a study of OX40 agonist ivuxolimab in advanced cancers. Notes on the research overall: Ivuxolimab was an agonistic, fully human IgG2 monoclonal antibody directed against OX40 (CD134), a costimulatory receptor. Intravenous ivuxolimab was administered to patients every 2 weeks at six dose levels: 0.01, 0.1, 0.3, 1.5, 3 and 10 mg/kg. Of the roughly 51 patients in dose escalation, about 20 had hepatocellular carcinoma, some 15 had melanoma, 9 had renal cell carcinoma and 9 had head and neck cancer. In the dose-escalation cohort, 82.7% of patients were male, and the mean age was approximately 55 years, with a range of about 20 to 79. Patients were allowed to have had prior anti-PD-1, anti-PD-L1 or anti-CTLA-4 therapy, and 40% of the dose-escalation patients had previously received checkpoint inhibitors. Partial responses occurred in three dose-escalation patients: two with cutaneous melanoma and one with hepatocellular carcinoma. Peripheral TCRbeta sequencing was intended to test whether TCR sequence diversity was altered and clonal T-cell expansion was caused by ivuxolimab. The monotherapy dose-escalation portion (N ≈ 52 patients) of the phase I ivuxolimab trial is reported in the paper.

The CDR3 covers 15 residues, taking in both the cysteine and the phenylalanine. The CDR3 DNA has 45 bases and is translated from base 1. The CDR1 and CDR2 encoded by the germline V gene (reference sequence) are LNHDA and SQIVND. V and J are truncated by 3 bases and 0 bases respectively, leaving an intervening sequence of 9 bases. What the research found in general, with its limitations: At doses of 0.1 to 3.0 mg/kg, clonal expansion of both CD4+ and CD8+ blood T cells was observed from baseline to week 6. Which antigens the clonally expanded peripheral T cells were specific for was not determined. Low levels of normalized T-cell clonal expansion were also shown by some nonresponding patients. In the 0.1-3.0 mg/kg groups, partial responders had among the lowest normalized peripheral clonal expansion, particularly in CD8+ T cells. After ivuxolimab, CD8+ T cells had more expanded clones than CD4+ T cells on average.

The trial excluded patients who had a history of autoimmune disease or who were on systemic immunosuppression. Peripheral blood for TCR sequencing was collected from all dose cohorts at baseline, on cycle 4 day 1, and on cycle 7 day 1. Samples were obtained from an open-label, multicenter, first-in-human phase I dose-escalation trial of ivuxolimab. Adults with locally advanced or metastatic melanoma, renal cell carcinoma, hepatocellular carcinoma or head and neck squamous cell carcinoma were enrolled in the trial. Before TCR sequencing, CD4+ T cells and CD8+ T cells from peripheral blood were sorted into separate populations.

This receptor chain uses TRBV19 and TRBJ1-5; the D gene lacks a confident call. The receptor's source is an adult with an advanced solid tumor such as melanoma, head and neck, liver or kidney cancer. This specimen was CD4+ or CD8+ T cells sorted from blood, taken in a trial of the OX40 agonist ivuxolimab. The CDR3 has the sequence CASSIAGDSNQPQHF. The sequenced DNA: TGTGCCAGTAGTATTGCCGGGGATAGCAATCAGCCCCAGCATTTT.